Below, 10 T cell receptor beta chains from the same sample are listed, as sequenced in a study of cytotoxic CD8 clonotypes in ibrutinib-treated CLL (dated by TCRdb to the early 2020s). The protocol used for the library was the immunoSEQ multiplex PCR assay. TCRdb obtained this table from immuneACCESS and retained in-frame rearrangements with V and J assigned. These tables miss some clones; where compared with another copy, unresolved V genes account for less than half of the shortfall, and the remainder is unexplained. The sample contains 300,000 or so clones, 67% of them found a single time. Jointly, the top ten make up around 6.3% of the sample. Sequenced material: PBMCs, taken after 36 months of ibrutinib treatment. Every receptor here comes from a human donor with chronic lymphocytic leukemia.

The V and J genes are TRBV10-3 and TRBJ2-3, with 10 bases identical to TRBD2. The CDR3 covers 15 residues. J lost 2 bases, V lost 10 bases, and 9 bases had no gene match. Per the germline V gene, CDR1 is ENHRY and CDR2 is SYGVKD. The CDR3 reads CATRTSGDITDTQYF. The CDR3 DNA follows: TGTGCCACCCGTACTAGCGGGGACATCACAGATACGCAGTATTTT.

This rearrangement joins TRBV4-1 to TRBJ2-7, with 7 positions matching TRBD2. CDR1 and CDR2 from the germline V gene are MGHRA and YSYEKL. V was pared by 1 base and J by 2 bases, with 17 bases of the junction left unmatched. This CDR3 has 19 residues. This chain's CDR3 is CASSQGSFYGGGGAYEQYF. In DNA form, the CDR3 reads TGCGCCAGCAGCCAAGGATCATTCTACGGCGGGGGAGGGGCCTACGAGCAGTACTTC.

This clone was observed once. The CDR3 nucleotides are TGTGCCAGCAGTTGCGGGGATGCGTCAGCTTTCTTT. Its translation is CASSCGDASAFF. This rearrangement joins TRBV6-5 to TRBJ1-1; D is ambiguous. The V and J ends lost 4 bases and 10 bases respectively, with 13 bases between them. This CDR3 contains 12 residues. Per the germline V gene, CDR1 is MNHEY and CDR2 is SVGAGI.

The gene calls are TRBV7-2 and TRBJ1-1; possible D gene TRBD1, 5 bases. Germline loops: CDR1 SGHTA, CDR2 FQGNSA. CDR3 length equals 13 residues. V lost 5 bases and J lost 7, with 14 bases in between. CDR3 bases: TGTGCCAGCAGCATACGGGGGGTTAGTGAAGCTTTCTTT. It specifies CASSIRGVSEAFF.

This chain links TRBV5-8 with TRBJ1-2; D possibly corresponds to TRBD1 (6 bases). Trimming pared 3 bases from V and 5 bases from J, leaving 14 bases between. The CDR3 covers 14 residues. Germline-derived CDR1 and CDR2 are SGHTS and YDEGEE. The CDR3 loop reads CASSSRRGHYGYTF. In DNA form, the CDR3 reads TGTGCCAGCAGCTCACGCAGGGGCCATTATGGCTACACCTTC.

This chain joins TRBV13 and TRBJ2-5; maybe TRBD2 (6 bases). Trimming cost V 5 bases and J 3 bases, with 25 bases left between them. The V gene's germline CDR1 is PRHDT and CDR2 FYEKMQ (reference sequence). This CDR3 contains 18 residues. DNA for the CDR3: TGTGCCAGCAGCCCTCGATTCCAGACGACTAGTAAGGAAGAGACCCAGTACTTC. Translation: CASSPRFQTTSKEETQYF.

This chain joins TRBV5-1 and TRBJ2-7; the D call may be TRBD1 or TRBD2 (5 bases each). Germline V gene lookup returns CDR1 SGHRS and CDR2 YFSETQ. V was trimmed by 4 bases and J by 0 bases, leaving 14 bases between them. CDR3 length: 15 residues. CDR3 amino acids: CASSLLGTDSYEQYF. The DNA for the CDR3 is TGCGCCAGCAGCCTACTCGGGACGGACTCCTACGAGCAGTACTTC.

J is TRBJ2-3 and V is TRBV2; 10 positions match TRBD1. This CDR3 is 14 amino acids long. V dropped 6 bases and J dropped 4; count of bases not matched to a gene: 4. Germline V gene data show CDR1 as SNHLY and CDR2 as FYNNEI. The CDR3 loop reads CASSLGQGADTQYF. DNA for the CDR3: TGTGCCAGCAGCCTTGGACAGGGGGCAGATACGCAGTATTTT.

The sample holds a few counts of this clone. CDR3 sequence: CASGHGGETQYF. As DNA, the CDR3 is TGTGCCAGTGGACACGGCGGAGAGACCCAGTACTTC. The gene calls are TRBV19 and TRBJ2-5; D may be TRBD1 (5 bases). The germline CDR1 and CDR2 sequences are LNHDA and SQIVND (reference sequence). V was trimmed by 8 bases and J by 4 bases, leaving 11 bases between them. The CDR3 extends over 12 amino acids.

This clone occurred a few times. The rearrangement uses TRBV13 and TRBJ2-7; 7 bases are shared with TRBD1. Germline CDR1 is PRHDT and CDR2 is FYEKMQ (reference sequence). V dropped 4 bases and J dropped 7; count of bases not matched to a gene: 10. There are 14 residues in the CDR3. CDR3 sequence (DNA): TGTGCCAGCAGCTCCAGGGGGTACTCTGAGGAGCAGTACTTC. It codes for CASSSRGYSEEQYF.